This paragraph reports one T cell receptor (beta chain). This may be a read error: a much more frequent sequence differs by one nucleotide. This CDR3 region has 13 residues. CDR1 is SQVTM and CDR2 is ANQGSEA in the germline V gene. This entry belongs to a study of blood T cells in healthy people across ages. A second PCR of about 7 to 12 cycles used a sample-barcoded 5' primer and a J-beta primer mix. Every single cDNA molecule received a tag from a template-switch adaptor with 12 random nucleotides. Per sample, CDR3-containing paired-end reads numbered at least 3 million. TCRdb independently ran MiXCR on the 5' RACE reads; one entry per CDR3 protein. The data contain around 2 million distinct CDR3 sequences, 39% of them singletons.

Sequencing used blood. V is TRBV29-1 and J is TRBJ1-4; D gene uncertain. The receptor was isolated from a human donor in good health. CDR3: CSVTPNENEELFF. The DNA of the CDR3 is TGCAGCGTCACACCTAACGAGAATGAAGAACTGTTTTTT.